The 27 T cell receptor beta chains below were found in one sample sequenced in a study of T-cell reconstitution after alpha-beta-depleted transplantation in children. The TCRbeta library was prepared with unique molecular identifiers. TCRdb called the PCR reads again in MiXCR, with one record for every CDR3 protein. The table has around 93,000 distinct CDR3 sequences, roughly 7.7% seen once. This sample comprised PBMCs from the stem cell graft donor, obtained from the stem cell graft. The source is a human donor who donated a stem cell graft to a child with congenital amegakaryocytic thrombocytopenia.

This clonotype showed up many times. This chain connects TRBV7-9 to TRBJ2-6; no definite D call. Germline CDR1 SEHNR, CDR2 FQNEAQ (reference sequence). CDR3 length equals 14 residues. The ends were cut back, 4 bases at V and 2 bases at J, with 6 bases in the middle. The CDR3 spells CASSSTTGANVLTF. The CDR3 bases are TGTGCCAGCAGCTCCACGACTGGGGCCAACGTCCTGACTTTC.

The gene calls are TRBV15 and TRBJ2-5; 7 bases map to TRBD1. V lost 0 bases and J lost 0; bases outside the gene matches: 1. Germline-derived CDR1 and CDR2 are LNHNV and YYDKDF (reference sequence). The CDR3 covers 15 residues. CDR3 nucleotide sequence: TGTGCCACCAGCAGAGACAGGGGGAACCAAGAGACCCAGTACTTC. It yields the protein CATSRDRGNQETQYF.

This clonotype appeared many times. This chain connects TRBV20-1 to TRBJ1-2; D is unresolved. CDR1 DFQATT and CDR2 SNEGSKA come from the germline V gene (reference sequence). Trimming shortened V by 3 bases and J by 2 bases, and 7 bases separated the two germline ends. The CDR3 has 12 amino acids. CDR3 sequence (DNA): TGCAGTGCTAGGCAGGCAAACTATGGCTACACCTTC. Translation gives CSARQANYGYTF.

This clonotype was counted many times. This chain connects TRBV7-2 to TRBJ2-7; D not resolved. The V end was cut by 4 bases, the J end by 1 base, with 17 bases between. CDR1 is SGHTA and CDR2 is FQGNSA in the germline V gene. The CDR3 covers 16 residues. The CDR3 sequence is CASSSTVGLESYEQYF. The CDR3 coding sequence is TGTGCCAGCAGCTCAACCGTGGGGTTAGAATCCTACGAGCAGTACTTC.

On this clonotype itself: The junction and the germline gene differ at one end; a read error may be behind it. The chain joins TRBV5-1 to TRBJ1-3; 8 bases are shared with TRBD1. CDR1 is SGHRS and CDR2 is YFSETQ in the germline V gene. The CDR3 sequence is 17 residues long. CDR3 coding DNA: TGCGCCAGCGGCTTGCACAGGGGGAGCCCCTCTGGAAACACCATATATTTT. This translates into CASGLHRGSPSGNTIYF. Full variable domain (outside the CDR3, taken from reference TRBV5-1 and TRBJ1-3): KAGVTQTPRYLIKTRGQQVTLSCSPISGHRSVSWYQQTPGQGLQFLFEYFSETQRNKGNFPGRFSGRQFSNSRSEMNVSTLELGDSALYLCASGLHRGSPSGNTIYFGEGSWLTVV.

The J gene is TRBJ2-7, the V gene TRBV12-3 or TRBV12-4; D may be TRBD2 (6 bases). The V end lost 3 bases, the J end lost 5 bases, and 8 bases lay between the germline ends. The CDR3 covers 12 residues. CDR3 amino acids: CASSFGGNEQYF. DNA of the CDR3: TGTGCCAGCAGTTTTGGGGGGAACGAGCAGTACTTC.

The chain has TRBV2 and TRBJ1-1, with no clear D. The V end was cut by 7 bases, the J end by 1 base, with 7 bases between. Germline V gives CDR1 SNHLY, CDR2 FYNNEI. The CDR3 consists of 12 residues. The CDR3 protein is CASTAGNTEAFF. The CDR3 DNA reads as TGTGCCAGCACAGCGGGGAACACTGAAGCTTTCTTT.

This clonotype was seen many times. The chain couples TRBV27 to TRBJ1-1; D perhaps matches TRBD1 (5 bases). There are 15 residues in the CDR3. CDR1 is MNHEY and CDR2 is SMNVEV in the germline V gene (reference sequence). V was cut by 8 bases and J by 1 base, with 17 bases left in between. DNA for the CDR3: TGTGCCAGCGGGGGTCTAGGACGCCGGAACACTGAAGCTTTCTTT. Amino acid sequence: CASGGLGRRNTEAFF.

The chain links TRBV11-2 to TRBJ2-1, with 9 positions matching TRBD2. The germline V gene encodes CDR1 SGHAT and CDR2 FQNNGV. The CDR3 spans 15 residues. V lost 1 base and J lost 4; bases outside the gene matches: 2. Written as DNA, the CDR3 is TGTGCCAGCAGCTTAGCTAGCGGGGTTTACAATGAGCAGTTCTTC. It specifies CASSLASGVYNEQFF. The variable domain in full, with the rest retrieved from reference TRBV11-2 and TRBJ2-1, is EAGVAQSPRYKIIEKRQSVAFWCNPISGHATLYWYQQILGQGPKLLIQFQNNGVVDDSQLPKDRFSAERLKGVDSTLKIQPAKLEDSAVYLCASSLASGVYNEQFFGPGTRLTVL.

Many counts were recorded for this clonotype. The V and J genes are TRBV29-1 and TRBJ1-1, with 7 nucleotides matching TRBD1. Germline V gives CDR1 SQVTM, CDR2 ANQGSEA. The CDR3 extends over 15 amino acids. With V trimmed by 5 bases and J by 3 bases, 12 bases remained unmatched. In DNA, the CDR3 is TGCAGCGTTCACTTACAGGGGATCTGGGACACTGAAGCTTTCTTT. Protein product: CSVHLQGIWDTEAFF. The full variable domain, rest sourced from reference TRBV29-1 and TRBJ1-1, is SAVISQKPSRDICQRGTSLTIQCQVDSQVTMMFWYRQQPGQSLTLIATANQGSEATYESGFVIDKFPISRPNLTFSTLTVSNMSPEDSSIYLCSVHLQGIWDTEAFFGQGTRLTVV.

This clonotype was counted only a few times. This chain joins TRBV20-1 and TRBJ2-7; 12 nucleotides agree with TRBD2. J lost 4 bases, V lost 6 bases, and 10 bases had no gene match. Germline CDR1 is DFQATT and CDR2 is SNEGSKA (reference sequence). This CDR3 contains 15 residues. The CDR3, as DNA: TGCAGTGCCATCCCACTAGCGGGGGGCCGGTACGAGCAGTACTTC. As protein: CSAIPLAGGRYEQYF.

This clonotype was picked up many times. The chain has TRBV12-3 or TRBV12-4 and TRBJ1-5, with 9 bases matching TRBD1. Trimming took 5 bases from V and 7 from J; bases not matched to a gene: 3. The CDR3 is 13 amino acids. DNA of the CDR3: TGTGCCAGCAGTACAGGGGGCAGGCAGCCCCAGCATTTT. It is translated as CASSTGGRQPQHF.

In its sample, this clonotype was seen many times. This chain joins TRBV10-3 and TRBJ1-3; D gene ambiguous. The germline V gene encodes CDR1 ENHRY and CDR2 SYGVKD. Trimming left V 6 bases short and J 0 bases short, with 9 bases between. The CDR3 sequence is 14 residues long. DNA of the CDR3: TGTGCCATCAGGAGCCTGAGCTCTGGAAACACCATATATTTT. Its translation: CAIRSLSSGNTIYF.

This clonotype was seen ten or more times. The rearrangement uses TRBV20-1 and TRBJ1-2, with D hard to call. This CDR3 has 11 residues. Germline CDR1 is DFQATT and CDR2 is SNEGSKA (reference sequence). V was cut by 5 bases and J by 8 bases, with 12 bases left in between. The CDR3 DNA sequence: TGCAGTGCTTTGGGAAATAACGGCTACACCTTC. It is translated as CSALGNNGYTF.

This clonotype was counted at least ten times. This chain connects TRBV20-1 to TRBJ1-6; D is ambiguous. Germline CDR1 reads DFQATT; CDR2 reads SNEGSKA (reference sequence). Trimming stripped 3 bases from V and 9 bases from J, with 9 bases between. The CDR3 runs 12 residues. CDR3 coding DNA: TGCAGTGCTAGTATGTGGCTTTCACCCCTCCACTTT. This gives the protein CSASMWLSPLHF.

This clonotype occurred many times. The chain uses TRBV5-1 and TRBJ1-5; no definite D call. Germline V gene sequence: CDR1 SGHRS, CDR2 YFSETQ. Trimming removed 1 base at V and 2 bases at J, with 7 bases between. The CDR3 has 14 amino acids. CDR3 DNA sequence: TGCGCCAGCAGCTTGTCATCAGGCAATCAGCCCCAGCATTTT. Residues: CASSLSSGNQPQHF.

There are many counts of this clonotype. This chain uses TRBV5-1 with TRBJ2-5; D possibly uses TRBD1 or TRBD2 (5 bases each). Germline CDR1 SGHRS, CDR2 YFSETQ. The CDR3 covers 16 residues. V gave up 0 bases and J gave up 0 bases, with 12 bases separating them. The CDR3 region has the DNA TGCGCCAGCAGCTTGGGGCAGAGGGGATACCAAGAGACCCAGTACTTC. Encoded protein: CASSLGQRGYQETQYF. Together with reference TRBV5-1 and TRBJ2-5, the CDR3 gives the full variable domain: KAGVTQTPRYLIKTRGQQVTLSCSPISGHRSVSWYQQTPGQGLQFLFEYFSETQRNKGNFPGRFSGRQFSNSRSEMNVSTLELGDSALYLCASSLGQRGYQETQYFGPGTRLLVL.

This clonotype was seen many times. V and J are TRBV24-1 and TRBJ2-1; D could derive from TRBD1 or TRBD2 (5 bases each). The CDR3 runs 12 residues. V lost 6 bases to trimming and J lost 5 bases, with 7 bases between them. The germline gives CDR1 KGHDR, CDR2 SFDVKD. Here the CDR3 reads CATSQGDNEQFF. DNA for the CDR3: TGTGCCACCAGTCAGGGAGACAATGAGCAGTTCTTC.

With respect to this clonotype: This may come from a read error, since a much larger clone is one base off. The rearrangement links TRBV19 to TRBJ2-1; maybe TRBD1 (5 bases). The V gene lost 8 bases and the J gene lost 3 bases, with 11 bases spanning the gap. Germline CDR1 and CDR2: LNHDA and SQIVND (reference sequence). The CDR3 contains 13 residues. The CDR3 reads CASGQSCYNEQFF. DNA for the CDR3: TGTGCCAGTGGACAAAGCTGCTACAATGAGCAGTTCTTC.

In this sample, this clonotype turned up many times. The gene calls are TRBV11-2 and TRBJ2-4; no clear D gene. The CDR3 consists of 14 residues. CDR1 and CDR2 (germline): SGHAT, FQNNGV. The germline V and J ends were trimmed by 1 base and 4 bases, with 8 bases remaining between them. CDR3 in amino acids: CASSLVGGKNIQYF. The CDR3 DNA follows: TGTGCCAGCAGCTTAGTAGGTGGGAAAAACATTCAGTACTTC.

The chain is built from TRBV11-2 and TRBJ2-1, with 9 bases lining up with TRBD2. The CDR3 consists of 17 residues. The J segment lost 5 bases and the V segment lost 0 bases, leaving 8 bases of the junction unmatched. The germline V gene encodes CDR1 SGHAT and CDR2 FQNNGV. DNA for the CDR3: TGTGCCAGCAGCTTAGAGGGGCTAGCGGGAACCGACAATGAGCAGTTCTTC. Protein sequence: CASSLEGLAGTDNEQFF.

This clonotype showed up many times. The chain joins TRBV5-6 to TRBJ2-4, with a weak D call TRBD1 (8 bases). V shed 5 bases and J shed 8 bases, with 17 bases lying between them. This CDR3 spans 14 amino acids. The V gene's germline CDR1 is SGHDT and CDR2 YYEEEE. CDR3 region: CASRGGTGGDIQYF. DNA of the CDR3: TGTGCCAGCAGGGGGGGGACAGGTGGGGACATTCAGTACTTC. Using reference TRBV5-6 and TRBJ2-4 for the parts outside the CDR3, the full variable domain is DAGVTQSPTHLIKTRGQQVTLRCSPKSGHDTVSWYQQALGQGPQFIFQYYEEEERQRGNFPDRFSGHQFPNYSSELNVNALLLGDSALYLCASRGGTGGDIQYFGAGTRLSVL.

The rearrangement uses TRBV7-3 and TRBJ2-5; possible D gene TRBD1, 6 bases. V was trimmed by 4 bases and J by 2 bases, leaving 11 bases between them. The CDR3 consists of 14 residues. The germline V gene has CDR1 SGHTA and CDR2 FQGTGA. The CDR3 reads CASSSTGNQETQYF. Written as DNA, the CDR3 is TGTGCCAGCAGCTCCACAGGGAATCAAGAGACCCAGTACTTC.

This clonotype was counted many times. The chain joins TRBV5-1 to TRBJ2-2; D possibly corresponds to TRBD2 (6 bases). The CDR3 contains 14 residues. Trimming removed 4 bases at V and 5 bases at J, with 12 bases between. CDR1 and CDR2 from the germline V gene are SGHRS and YFSETQ. CDR3 amino acids: CASSPGVVTGELFF. CDR3 nucleotides: TGCGCCAGCAGCCCGGGGGTTGTTACCGGGGAGCTGTTTTTT.

At least ten counts were recorded for this clonotype. J is TRBJ1-6 and V is TRBV6-4; 9 bases are a match to TRBD1. Germline V gene sequence: CDR1 MRHNA, CDR2 SNTAGT. The trim removed 5 bases at V and 4 bases at J, leaving 6 bases unmatched. The CDR3 has 16 amino acids. This CDR3 is CASSPDGQGYNSPLHF. The CDR3 coding sequence is TGTGCCAGCAGTCCCGACGGACAGGGGTATAATTCACCCCTCCACTTT.

V is TRBV7-9 and J is TRBJ2-3; D call uncertain. The CDR3 consists of 14 residues. V lost 1 base and J lost 3, with 8 bases in between. Germline loops: CDR1 SEHNR, CDR2 FQNEAQ (reference sequence). CDR3 sequence reads: CASSLDIGTDTQYF. The DNA of the CDR3 is TGTGCCAGCAGCTTAGATATCGGGACAGATACGCAGTATTTT.

This clonotype has at least ten counts. The chain employs TRBV2 and TRBJ2-1, with TRBD2 matching 8 bases. The CDR3 runs to 16 residues. CDR1 is SNHLY, CDR2 FYNNEI, per germline. Trimming took 5 bases from V and 1 from J; bases not matched to a gene: 7. Written as DNA, the CDR3 is TGTGCCAGCAGTCGGGCGACTAGCGCTTCCTACAATGAGCAGTTCTTC. It translates to CASSRATSASYNEQFF.